Listed below are T cell receptor beta chains from one sample, sequenced in a study of T cell responses to AZD1222 COVID-19 vaccine. TCRdb's copy holds only in-frame clones and misses some; the assay was immunoSEQ multiplex PCR. The repertoire holds approximately 170,000 clones, with roughly 88% as singletons. This material consisted of peripheral blood, taken 28 days after the second AZD1222 dose. These receptors were taken from an adult who received the AZD1222 COVID-19 vaccine. Both conserved end residues are part of each CDR3. Each record gives: V gene, J gene, CDR3 length, D gene, CDR3 DNA, CDR3 protein. D genes are given only for firm matches.

V: TRBV27
J: TRBJ1-1
length: 17
D: TRBD1
DNA: TGTGCCAGCAGTCCTCTCCGGGGGACAGGGCTGAACACTGAAGCTTTCTTT
CDR3: CASSPLRGTGLNTEAFF

V: TRBV9
J: TRBJ2-2
length: 16
D: TRBD2
DNA: TGTGCCAGCAGCGCTCGACTAGCGGGTGACACCGGGGAGCTGTTTTTT
CDR3: CASSARLAGDTGELFF

V: TRBV5-8
J: TRBJ2-7
length: 14
D: .
DNA: TGTGCCAGCAGCTTGGGACAGGGAGGCTACGAGCAGTACTTC
CDR3: CASSLGQGGYEQYF

V: TRBV18
J: TRBJ2-1
length: 13
D: TRBD2
DNA: TGTGCCAGCTCACCGGCGGGGGGGATTGAGCAGTTCTTC
CDR3: CASSPAGGIEQFF

V: TRBV19
J: TRBJ2-5
length: 14
D: .
DNA: TGTGCCAGTAGGGACCGAACCTTCCAAGAGACCCAGTACTTC
CDR3: CASRDRTFQETQYF

V: TRBV6-1
J: TRBJ1-2
length: 16
D: .
DNA: TGTGCCAGCAGTGAAGCCGGGACTGTCGGTGGGCATGGCTACACCTTC
CDR3: CASSEAGTVGGHGYTF

V: TRBV6-5
J: TRBJ2-1
length: 15
D: TRBD2
DNA: TGTGCCAGCAGGGGCAGCGGGGGGGCACGGAATGAGCAGTTCTTC
CDR3: CASRGSGGARNEQFF

V: TRBV29-1
J: TRBJ2-7
length: 10
D: .
DNA: TGCAGCGTTGGGACCTACGAGCAGTACTTC
CDR3: CSVGTYEQYF

V: TRBV7-9
J: TRBJ1-3
length: 14
D: .
DNA: TGTGCCAGCAGCGATAGGGTCGCCTCCGACACCATATATTTT
CDR3: CASSDRVASDTIYF

V: TRBV5-4
J: TRBJ1-2
length: 15
D: .
DNA: TGTGCCAGCAGCTTTGGTATTCCGGACTTAGGAGGCTACACCTTC
CDR3: CASSFGIPDLGGYTF